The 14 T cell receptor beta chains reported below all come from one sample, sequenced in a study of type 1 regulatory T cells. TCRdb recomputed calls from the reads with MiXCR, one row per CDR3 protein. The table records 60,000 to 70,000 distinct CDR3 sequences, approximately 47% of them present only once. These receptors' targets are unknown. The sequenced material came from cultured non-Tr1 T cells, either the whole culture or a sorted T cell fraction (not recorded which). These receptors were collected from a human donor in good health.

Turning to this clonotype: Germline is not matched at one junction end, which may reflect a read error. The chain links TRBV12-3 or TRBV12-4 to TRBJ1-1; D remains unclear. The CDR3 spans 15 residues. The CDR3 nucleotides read TGTGCCAGCAGCCCGCCGACGGGCCTGAAGACTGAAGCTTTCTTT. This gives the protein CASSPPTGLKTEAFF.

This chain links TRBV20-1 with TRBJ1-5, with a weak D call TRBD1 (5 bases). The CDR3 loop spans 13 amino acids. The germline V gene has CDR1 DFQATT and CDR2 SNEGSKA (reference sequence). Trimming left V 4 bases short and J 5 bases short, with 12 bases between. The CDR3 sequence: CSANGDVDQPQHF. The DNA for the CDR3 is TGCAGTGCTAATGGGGACGTAGATCAGCCCCAGCATTTT.

In DNA, the CDR3 is TGTGCCAGCAGGGGAATTACGGACAGACGCAATCAGCCCCAGCATTTT. Protein product: CASRGITDRRNQPQHF. This chain uses TRBV2 with TRBJ1-5; tentatively, D is TRBD1 (6 bases). V was shortened by 6 bases and J by 2 bases, with 17 bases between the two germline ends. The germline V gene encodes CDR1 SNHLY and CDR2 FYNNEI. The CDR3 is 16 residues long.

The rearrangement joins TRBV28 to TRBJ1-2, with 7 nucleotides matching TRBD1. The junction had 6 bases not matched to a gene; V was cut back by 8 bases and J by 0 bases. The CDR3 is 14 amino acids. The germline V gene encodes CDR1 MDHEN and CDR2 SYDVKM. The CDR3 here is CASLTGQPNYGYTF. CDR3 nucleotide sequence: TGTGCCAGCCTTACGGGACAGCCTAACTATGGCTACACCTTC.

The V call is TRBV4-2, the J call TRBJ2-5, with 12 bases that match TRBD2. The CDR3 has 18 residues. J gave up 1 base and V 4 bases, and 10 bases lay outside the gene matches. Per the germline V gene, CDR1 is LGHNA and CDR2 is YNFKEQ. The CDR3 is CASSRQQTSGGLQETQYF. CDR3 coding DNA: TGTGCCAGCAGCCGACAACAGACTAGCGGGGGCCTCCAAGAGACCCAGTACTTC.

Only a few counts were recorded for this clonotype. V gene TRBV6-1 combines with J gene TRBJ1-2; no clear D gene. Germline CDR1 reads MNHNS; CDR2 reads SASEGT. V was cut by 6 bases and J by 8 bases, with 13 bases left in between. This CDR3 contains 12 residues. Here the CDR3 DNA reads TGTGCCAGCAGCGTGGACCAAATGGGCTACACCTTC. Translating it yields CASSVDQMGYTF.

Here the CDR3 reads CSSPGGLGDEQYF. CDR3 in DNA: TGCAGTTCGCCCGGGGGGCTGGGAGACGAGCAGTACTTC. The V call is TRBV20-1, the J call TRBJ2-7; TRBD2 might be the D (7 bases). This CDR3 region has 13 residues. V was cut by 8 bases and J by 5 bases, with 19 bases left in between. The V gene's germline CDR1 is DFQATT and CDR2 SNEGSKA (reference sequence).

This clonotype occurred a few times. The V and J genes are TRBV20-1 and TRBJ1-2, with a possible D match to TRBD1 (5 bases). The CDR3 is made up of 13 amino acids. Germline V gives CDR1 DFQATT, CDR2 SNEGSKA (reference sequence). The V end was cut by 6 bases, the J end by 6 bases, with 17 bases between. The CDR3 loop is CSAQRGLSDGYTF. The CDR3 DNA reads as TGCAGTGCCCAACGGGGGTTGTCGGATGGCTACACCTTC.

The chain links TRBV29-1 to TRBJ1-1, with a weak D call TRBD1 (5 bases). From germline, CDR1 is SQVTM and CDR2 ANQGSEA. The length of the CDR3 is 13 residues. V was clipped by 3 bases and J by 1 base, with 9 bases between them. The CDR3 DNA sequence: TGCAGCGTTGAGGTGGGGCGGAACACTGAAGCTTTCTTT. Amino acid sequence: CSVEVGRNTEAFF.

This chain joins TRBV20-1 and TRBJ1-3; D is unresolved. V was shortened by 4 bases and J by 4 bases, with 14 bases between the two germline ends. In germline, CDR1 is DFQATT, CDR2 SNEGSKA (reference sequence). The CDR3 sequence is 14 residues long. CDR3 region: CSATGKGSGNTIYF. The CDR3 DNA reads TGCAGTGCTACGGGGAAAGGATCGGGAAACACCATATATTTT.

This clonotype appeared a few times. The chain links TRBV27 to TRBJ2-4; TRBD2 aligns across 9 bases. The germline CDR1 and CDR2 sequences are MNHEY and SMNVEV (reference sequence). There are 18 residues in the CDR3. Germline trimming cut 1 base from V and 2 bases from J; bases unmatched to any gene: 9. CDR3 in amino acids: CASSLYVASGDPKNIQYF. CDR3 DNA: TGTGCCAGCAGTTTATATGTGGCTAGCGGGGACCCCAAAAACATTCAGTACTTC.

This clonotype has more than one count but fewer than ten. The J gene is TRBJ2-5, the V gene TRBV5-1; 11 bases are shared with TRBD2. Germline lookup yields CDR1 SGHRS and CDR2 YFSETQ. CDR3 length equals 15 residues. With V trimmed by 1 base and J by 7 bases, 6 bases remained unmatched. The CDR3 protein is CASSLILAGEPTQYF. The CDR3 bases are TGCGCCAGCAGCTTGATACTAGCGGGGGAACCGACCCAGTACTTC.

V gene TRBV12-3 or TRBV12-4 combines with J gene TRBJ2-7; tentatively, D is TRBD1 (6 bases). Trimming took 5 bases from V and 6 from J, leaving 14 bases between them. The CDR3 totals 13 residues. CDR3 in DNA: TGTGCCAGCAGTATTCCAGGGGTCGGCGAGCAGTACTTC. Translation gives CASSIPGVGEQYF.

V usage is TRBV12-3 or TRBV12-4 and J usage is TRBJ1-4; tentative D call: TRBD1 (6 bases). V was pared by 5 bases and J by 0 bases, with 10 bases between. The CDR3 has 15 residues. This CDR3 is CASSQQGTTNEKLFF. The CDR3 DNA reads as TGTGCCAGCAGTCAACAGGGAACAACTAATGAAAAACTGTTTTTT.